This T cell receptor (beta chain) was captured in a study of CD8 T cells in Susac syndrome. V shed 5 bases, J shed 4 bases, and the junction held 7 bases outside the gene matches. Germline V lookup: CDR1 SQVTM, CDR2 ANQGSEA. CDR3 length: 14 amino acids. RNA amounts of roughly 0.45 to 1 ug underwent reverse transcription with random hexamers. immunoSEQ multiplex PCR amplified TCR beta CDR3 across 54 Vbeta, 13 Jbeta. TCRdb reanalysed the immunoSEQ multiplex PCR reads using MiXCR and keeps one entry per CDR3 protein. The profile shows 40,000 to 55,000 distinct CDR3 sequences, about 91% of them singletons. Negative isolation yielded the CD8+ and CD4+ T cells, while FACS enriched the TEMRA cells.

Specimen: CD8+ T cells from PBMCs. This chain links TRBV29-1 with TRBJ2-1, with 8 bases that match TRBD1. This receptor was identified in a human donor in good health. The chain's CDR3 is CSVRTGSHYNEQFF. The CDR3 region has the DNA TGCAGCGTTCGGACAGGGTCTCATTACAATGAGCAGTTCTTC.